The clone carrying this T cell receptor beta chain was detected ten times or more. The time point denotes: pre-sensitization, week 0. Treatment indicated: therapeutic diphenylcyclopropenone sensitization with weekly scalp DPC. This record comes from a study of human T cells and chemical hapten exposure. This CDR3 has 15 residues. CDR1 and CDR2 (germline): MDHEN, SYDVKM. V was trimmed by 6 bases and J by 1 base, leaving 13 bases between them. MiXCR, run by TCRdb on the RACE reads, gives a single entry per CDR3 protein. The data contain 95,000 to 150,000 distinct CDR3 sequences, approximately 13% of them seen just once; the ten biggest clones take up 2.8%.

The V and J genes are TRBV28 and TRBJ1-5, with D perhaps matching TRBD1 (5 bases). This sequence originates from a woman under 30 with alopecia areata. Some clones in this sample may be carry-over from other donors' samples. Sample: whole blood, taken in connection with sensitization to the hapten diphenylcyclopropenone (DPC). The CDR3 DNA reads as TGTGCCAGCAGCCCACCCGGGGGGAGCAATCAGCCCCAGCATTTT. This codes for CASSPPGGSNQPQHF.